This entry lists 5 T cell receptor beta chains sequenced from one sample in a study of identical twins. MiXCR, applied by TCRdb to the 5' RACE reads, yields one record per CDR3 protein. This sample has 540,000 or so distinct CDR3 sequences, with under 25% found just once. Separately, the same data were catalogued under a study of yellow fever vaccine responses in identical twins.

What was sequenced was CD4+ T cells sorted from blood. These receptors all come from a woman aged 18-29 years in good health.

This clonotype has more than one count but fewer than ten. The chain employs TRBV5-1 and TRBJ2-2, with 10 positions matching TRBD2. V trimming: 3 bases; J trimming: 5 bases; junction bases outside the gene matches: 13. Germline CDR1 is SGHRS and CDR2 is YFSETQ. This CDR3 spans 18 amino acids. The DNA of the CDR3 is TGCGCCAGCAGCTCCGCGCGAGCGGGGGGGGCCTTAACCGGGGAGCTGTTTTTT. It yields the protein CASSSARAGGALTGELFF.

The V call is TRBV15, the J call TRBJ2-5, with 7 bases lining up with TRBD1. Unmatched junction bases numbered 7, after V lost 4 bases and J lost 2 bases. The length of the CDR3 is 15 residues. Germline values: CDR1 LNHNV, CDR2 YYDKDF (reference sequence). The CDR3 nucleotides read TGTGCCACCAGCACTCTTAGACAGGGACAAGAGACCCAGTACTTC. Translating gives CATSTLRQGQETQYF.

This clonotype occurred a few times. V and J are TRBV7-3 and TRBJ2-1; the D gene is possibly TRBD2 (6 bases). The CDR3 is 15 amino acids. The V and J ends lost 5 bases and 8 bases respectively, with 19 bases between them. Germline lookup yields CDR1 SGHTA and CDR2 FQGTGA. CDR3 sequence reads: CASSPLGLALDEQFF. For the CDR3, the DNA is TGTGCCAGCAGCCCCTTGGGGCTAGCGTTGGATGAGCAGTTCTTC. Based on the CDR3 plus reference TRBV7-3 and TRBJ2-1, the full variable domain is GAGVSQTPSNKVTEKGKYVELRCDPISGHTALYWYRQSLGQGPEFLIYFQGTGAADDSGLPNDRFFAVRPEGSVSTLKIQRTERGDSAVYLCASSPLGLALDEQFFGPGTRLTVL.

The chain combines TRBV18 with TRBJ1-1, with D perhaps matching TRBD1 (5 bases). The ends were cut back, 4 bases at V and 0 bases at J, with 9 bases in the middle. Germline-derived CDR1 and CDR2 are KGHSH and LQKENI. The CDR3 length is 14 residues. CDR3 sequence (DNA): TGTGCCAGCTCACAGACAGATTTGAACACTGAAGCTTTCTTT. It is translated as CASSQTDLNTEAFF.

The chain recombines TRBV5-1 with TRBJ2-1; either TRBD1 or TRBD2 may fit D (5 bases each). With 0 bases removed from V and 4 bases from J, the gap between germline ends came to 14 bases. Germline lookup yields CDR1 SGHRS and CDR2 YFSETQ. This CDR3 is built from 16 residues. CDR3 DNA: TGCGCCAGCAGCTTGGGTTTCGGGGCCTCATACAATGAGCAGTTCTTC. It codes for CASSLGFGASYNEQFF.